Below, 15 T cell receptor beta chains from the same sample are listed, as sequenced in a study of early T cells in non-severe SARS-CoV-2 infection. TCRdb reanalysed the 5' RACE reads using MiXCR and keeps one entry per CDR3 protein. Of 95,000 to 120,000 distinct CDR3 sequences in the sample, 12% were seen once. Source material: whole blood. These receptors were obtained from an adult who was a healthcare worker with PCR-confirmed SARS-CoV-2 infection or an uninfected control (not recorded which).

The chain combines TRBV29-1 with TRBJ1-1, with TRBD1 matching 7 bases. Trimming removed 7 bases from V and 4 bases from J; junction bases left unmatched: 9. Germline CDR1 is SQVTM and CDR2 is ANQGSEA. The CDR3 sequence is 13 residues long. In nucleotides, the CDR3 is TGCAGCGCCCAGGGGGGGCATTCCACTGAAGCTTTCTTT. Protein sequence: CSAQGGHSTEAFF.

This clonotype showed up many times. The chain joins TRBV28 to TRBJ1-5, with D uncertain. The CDR3 has 12 amino acids. Germline V gene sequence: CDR1 MDHEN, CDR2 SYDVKM. Trimming took 5 bases from V and 4 from J, leaving 6 bases between them. The CDR3 DNA reads as TGTGCCAGCAGTACCTTGAATCAGCCCCAGCATTTT. Its translation: CASSTLNQPQHF.

The V call is TRBV20-1, the J call TRBJ2-7, with 8 bases lining up with TRBD2. The CDR3 has 17 amino acids. The germline gives CDR1 DFQATT, CDR2 SNEGSKA (reference sequence). With 0 bases clipped from V and 3 bases from J, the junction kept 13 bases outside the gene matches. CDR3 coding DNA: TGCAGTGCTAGAGACCGTGGGAGCGGGAGAGGGATCTACGAGCAGTACTTC. Amino acids: CSARDRGSGRGIYEQYF.

The chain links TRBV12-3 or TRBV12-4 to TRBJ1-5; the D is unclear. The CDR3 sequence is 13 residues long. V was pared by 4 bases and J by 9 bases, with 13 bases between. The CDR3 bases are TGTGCCAGCAGTTCCATCCCCGACCGGCCCCAGCATTTT. It yields the protein CASSSIPDRPQHF.

This clonotype was picked up many times. The chain links TRBV18 to TRBJ1-4; D remains unclear. The CDR3 extends over 17 amino acids. V dropped 0 bases and J dropped 4 bases, with 15 bases sitting between them. Per the germline V gene, CDR1 is KGHSH and CDR2 is LQKENI. CDR3 in DNA: TGTGCCAGCTCACCACCGGATACTTACAGACGTAATGAAAAACTGTTTTTT. This translates into CASSPPDTYRRNEKLFF.

This clonotype was observed many times. V usage is TRBV20-1 and J usage is TRBJ2-7; the match to TRBD2 covers 12 bases. Germline loops: CDR1 DFQATT, CDR2 SNEGSKA (reference sequence). Trimming cost V 2 bases and J 2 bases; bases outside gene matches: 4. The CDR3 has 15 amino acids. CDR3 nucleotides: TGCAGTGCTAGATCGACTAGCGGGAGCGCCTACGAGCAGTACTTC. Translated, it gives CSARSTSGSAYEQYF.

The chain employs TRBV7-2 and TRBJ1-6; 11 nucleotides line up with TRBD1. Germline CDR1 SGHTA, CDR2 FQGNSA. This CDR3 contains 15 residues. V shed 4 bases and J 10 bases; nucleotides not matched to a gene: 6. The DNA for the CDR3 is TGTGCCAGCAGCTCTACCGGGACAGGGGGATCACCCCTCCACTTT. This codes for CASSSTGTGGSPLHF.

This clonotype was seen only a few times. V usage is TRBV12-5 and J usage is TRBJ2-2; weak D call: TRBD2 (6 bases). Per germline, CDR1 LGHNT and CDR2 FRNRAP. V lost 5 bases, J lost 0 bases, and 22 bases lay in between. CDR3 length: 19 amino acids. This CDR3 is CASGPSDPGERPNTGELFF. For the CDR3, the DNA is TGTGCTAGTGGTCCCTCCGATCCGGGAGAACGTCCGAACACCGGGGAGCTGTTTTTT.

This clonotype was picked up a small number of times. The chain employs TRBV20-1 and TRBJ1-5; D not resolved. Germline V gene data show CDR1 as DFQATT and CDR2 as SNEGSKA (reference sequence). The CDR3 is 16 amino acids. Trimming pared 1 base from V and 4 bases from J, leaving 17 bases between. The CDR3 sequence: CSARGYEREGNQPQHF. CDR3 nucleotide sequence: TGCAGTGCTAGAGGATATGAACGGGAGGGTAATCAGCCCCAGCATTTT.

This clonotype has more than one count but fewer than ten. V gene TRBV6-5 combines with J gene TRBJ2-7; D might be TRBD1 (5 bases). Trimming stripped 4 bases from V and 1 base from J, with 11 bases between. This CDR3 has 14 residues. The germline V gene encodes CDR1 MNHEY and CDR2 SVGAGI. CDR3 amino acids: CASSFADSSYEQYF. CDR3 nucleotide sequence: TGTGCCAGCAGTTTCGCCGACAGTTCCTACGAGCAGTACTTC.

This clonotype was observed many times. The gene calls are TRBV7-6 and TRBJ2-7, with a possible D match to TRBD1 (5 bases). In germline, CDR1 is SGHVS, CDR2 FNYEAQ. This CDR3 spans 15 amino acids. Trimming stripped 2 bases from V and 5 bases from J, with 16 bases between. CDR3 sequence reads: CASSLSLGAPHEQYF. The CDR3 DNA sequence: TGTGCCAGCAGCTTAAGCCTTGGGGCGCCGCACGAGCAGTACTTC.

The sample holds a few counts of this clonotype. The chain links TRBV25-1 to TRBJ2-5; maybe TRBD1 (6 bases). The CDR3 has 17 amino acids. CDR1 is MGHDK and CDR2 is SYGVNS in the germline V gene. V dropped 3 bases and J dropped 3 bases, with 20 bases sitting between them. CDR3 sequence (DNA): TGTGCCAGCAGTGACCGTGACAGGCCTAGGGGGAAAGAGACCCAGTACTTC. Its protein is CASSDRDRPRGKETQYF. The whole variable domain, filled in from reference TRBV25-1 and TRBJ2-5, reads EADIYQTPRYLVIGTGKKITLECSQTMGHDKMYWYQQDPGMELHLIHYSYGVNSTEKGDLSSESTVSRIRTEHFPLTLESARPSHTSQYLCASSDRDRPRGKETQYFGPGTRLLVL.

This chain joins TRBV20-1 and TRBJ2-3, with TRBD2 matching 8 bases. CDR3 length equals 13 residues. V shed 3 bases, J shed 4 bases, and the junction held 3 bases outside the gene matches. The V gene's germline CDR1 is DFQATT and CDR2 SNEGSKA (reference sequence). CDR3 DNA: TGCAGTGCTAGTCGGGGGGGCCCAGATACGCAGTATTTT. Its protein product is CSASRGGPDTQYF.

V gene TRBV3-1 combines with J gene TRBJ2-7, with TRBD2 identical over 10 bases. Germline lookup yields CDR1 LGHDT and CDR2 YNNKEL (reference sequence). The CDR3 spans 14 residues. The trim removed 1 base at V and 6 bases at J, leaving 3 bases unmatched. CDR3 sequence: CASSQAGLAFEQYF. CDR3 nucleotide sequence: TGTGCCAGCAGCCAAGCGGGACTAGCGTTCGAGCAGTACTTC.

This clonotype occurred a few times. This sequence joins TRBV10-3 and TRBJ2-5, with 7 positions matching TRBD2. The V gene's germline CDR1 is ENHRY and CDR2 SYGVKD. V trimming: 6 bases; J trimming: 5 bases; junction bases outside the gene matches: 12. The CDR3 has 15 amino acids. CDR3 amino acids: CAISPGGGRMETQYF. DNA for the CDR3: TGTGCCATCAGCCCCGGCGGGGGTCGAATGGAGACCCAGTACTTC.